Listed below are T cell receptor beta chains from one sample, sequenced in a study of shared clonotypes between healthy human individuals. Clones were sequenced by immunoSEQ multiplex PCR, and TCRdb holds only the in-frame ones, with some missing. The sample contains 600,000 to 750,000 clones, about two thirds of which appear only once. Sequencing was carried out using memory CD4+ T cells sorted from blood. All receptors derive from a woman in her twenties or thirties in good health. Both conserved end residues are part of each CDR3. The order of the fields is clone size, J gene, D gene, V gene, CDR3 protein, CDR3 DNA. A D gene is named only where the DNA matches it firmly. Expanded clones get a size class; other rows say once, few or many, or leave the size out.

-	TRBJ2-1	-	TRBV6-5	CASRQGRGPYNEQFF	TGTGCCAGCAGACAAGGGCGGGGACCATACAATGAGCAGTTCTTC
few	TRBJ2-4	-	TRBV2	CASSGTTSIQYF	TGTGCCAGCAGCGGTACGACTAGCATTCAGTACTTC
-	TRBJ2-6	TRBD1	TRBV4-1	CASSQPRDRDSGANVLTF	TGCGCCAGCAGCCAACCCCGGGACAGGGATTCTGGGGCCAACGTCCTGACTTTC
-	TRBJ2-7	TRBD2	TRBV18	CASSPLASGSPHEQYF	TGTGCCAGCTCACCACTGGCTAGCGGGAGTCCCCACGAGCAGTACTTC
-	TRBJ2-7	TRBD2	TRBV5-4	CASSPRLAGGSYEQYF	TGTGCCAGCAGCCCGCGACTAGCGGGAGGCTCGTACGAGCAGTACTTC
-	TRBJ2-7	-	TRBV6-5	CASRPTSSTYEQYF	TGTGCCAGCAGACCCACTAGCTCTACCTACGAGCAGTACTTC
few	TRBJ2-1	-	TRBV5-1	CASSVSSGRQFF	TGCGCCAGCAGCGTTTCCTCGGGGCGGCAGTTCTTC
-	TRBJ1-5	TRBD1	TRBV28	CASSGAGTGEYQPQHF	TGTGCCAGCAGTGGCGCCGGGACAGGAGAGTATCAGCCCCAGCATTTT
-	TRBJ1-1	-	TRBV11-2	CASSLGQRTEAFF	TGTGCCAGCAGCTTAGGTCAAAGGACTGAAGCTTTCTTT
-	TRBJ1-1	TRBD1	TRBV2	CASSEEQGGTEAFF	TGTGCCAGCAGTGAAGAACAGGGGGGGACTGAAGCTTTCTTT
-	TRBJ1-4	-	TRBV28	CASSLDPGSLGLFF	TGTGCCAGCAGCCTCGACCCGGGGTCTCTGGGACTGTTTTTT
-	TRBJ2-2	TRBD2	TRBV29-1	CSGTGRNLAGGSTGELFF	TGCAGCGGGACAGGAAGGAATCTAGCGGGAGGTAGTACCGGGGAGCTGTTTTTT
-	TRBJ2-6	-	TRBV7-2	CASSHVAYPQSRANVLTF	TGTGCCAGCAGCCACGTGGCTTACCCACAAAGTCGGGCCAACGTCCTGACTTTC
-	TRBJ2-3	-	TRBV5-1	CASSLVPGMDTQYF	TGCGCCAGCAGCTTGGTGCCAGGGATGGATACGCAGTATTTT
-	TRBJ1-2	-	TRBV6-5	CASGEGRGVSYGYTF	TGTGCCAGTGGGGAAGGAAGGGGCGTTTCGTATGGCTACACCTTC
-	TRBJ2-5	-	TRBV5-1	CASSRLGGGKETQYF	TGCGCCAGCAGTCGATTGGGCGGAGGGAAAGAGACCCAGTACTTC
-	TRBJ2-3	-	TRBV29-1	CSVATGTTDTQYF	TGCAGCGTTGCTACAGGTACCACAGATACGCAGTATTTT
-	TRBJ1-5	-	TRBV9	CAREREAGQPQHF	TGTGCCAGGGAACGGGAGGCTGGTCAGCCCCAGCATTTT
few	TRBJ2-5	TRBD2	TRBV30	CAWSVPGGVTQYF	TGTGCCTGGAGTGTACCGGGGGGGGTGACCCAGTACTTC
-	TRBJ1-2	-	TRBV29-1	CSVESRAKGYTF	TGCAGCGTTGAATCCAGGGCCAAAGGCTACACCTTC
-	TRBJ1-1	-	TRBV10-2	CASSEPGQPNTEAFF	TGCGCCAGCAGTGAGCCCGGACAGCCGAACACTGAAGCTTTCTTT
-	TRBJ2-1	TRBD2	TRBV18	CASSSGLAYYNEQFF	TGTGCCAGCTCATCGGGACTAGCGTACTACAATGAGCAGTTCTTC
few	TRBJ1-1	-	TRBV7-7	CASSRYRDTEAFF	TGTGCCAGCAGCCGATACCGGGACACTGAAGCTTTCTTT
few	TRBJ2-7	-	TRBV12-2	CASRLKRTNPYEQYF	TGTGCAAGTCGCTTAAAGCGGACTAACCCCTACGAGCAGTACTTC
-	TRBJ1-1	TRBD1	TRBV5-1	CASQTGDMNTEAFF	TGCGCCAGCCAGACAGGGGACATGAACACTGAAGCTTTCTTT
-	TRBJ2-1	-	TRBV5-1	CASSHGQIGNEQFF	TGCGCCAGCAGCCACGGACAGATAGGCAATGAGCAGTTCTTC
-	TRBJ1-5	-	TRBV30	CAWRLGGGGNQPQHF	TGTGCCTGGAGGCTCGGGGGGGGCGGGAATCAGCCCCAGCATTTT
-	TRBJ2-7	TRBD1	TRBV28	CASSRGQGNEQYF	TGTGCCAGCAGCCGTGGACAGGGGAACGAGCAGTACTTC
-	TRBJ1-4	TRBD1	TRBV18	CASSSGGQRNEKLFF	TGTGCCAGCTCATCAGGGGGACAGAGAAATGAAAAACTGTTTTTT
-	TRBJ2-5	-	TRBV2	CASGQSQETQYF	TGTGCCAGCGGGCAGTCCCAAGAGACCCAGTACTTC
-	TRBJ2-1	TRBD2	TRBV7-2	CASSFFPSGTYNEQFF	TGTGCCAGCAGCTTTTTCCCTAGCGGGACCTACAATGAGCAGTTCTTC
-	TRBJ2-2	-	TRBV6-4	CASSRESSTGELFF	TGTGCCAGCAGTCGGGAATCCTCCACCGGGGAGCTGTTTTTT
-	TRBJ1-2	-	TRBV7-2	CASSQTGRNYGYTF	TGTGCCAGCAGCCAGACCGGCCGAAACTATGGCTACACCTTC
-	TRBJ2-1	TRBD2	TRBV29-1	CSVFGTRVRGEQFF	TGCAGCGTCTTCGGGACTAGGGTGAGGGGTGAGCAGTTCTTC
-	TRBJ1-1	-	TRBV5-1	CASSFWGMNTEAFF	TGCGCCAGCAGCTTTTGGGGGATGAACACTGAAGCTTTCTTT
-	TRBJ1-2	TRBD1	TRBV27	CASKGQENYGYTF	TGTGCCAGCAAAGGACAGGAAAACTATGGCTACACCTTC
-	TRBJ2-1	-	TRBV2	CASSELSAGSYNEQFF	TGTGCCAGCAGTGAACTATCTGCCGGCTCCTACAATGAGCAGTTCTTC
-	TRBJ2-1	TRBD2	TRBV18	CASSLDSLAGVPYNEQFF	TGTGCCAGCTCACTCGACTCACTAGCGGGAGTACCCTACAATGAGCAGTTCTTC
-	TRBJ2-1	TRBD2	TRBV7-6	CASTVAGSSYNEQFF	TGTGCCAGCACCGTAGCGGGGAGCTCCTACAATGAGCAGTTCTTC
many	TRBJ1-5	TRBD1	TRBV11-2	CASSDRGSNQPQHF	TGTGCCAGCAGCGACAGGGGAAGCAATCAGCCCCAGCATTTT
-	TRBJ2-5	-	TRBV14	CASSQDWIRGQETQYF	TGTGCCAGCAGCCAAGATTGGATTCGAGGTCAAGAGACCCAGTACTTC
-	TRBJ1-5	-	TRBV6-5	CASSRQGGNQPQHF	TGTGCCAGCAGTCGGCAGGGAGGAAATCAGCCCCAGCATTTT
-	TRBJ2-7	TRBD2	TRBV28	CASSSLAGGSYEQYF	TGTGCCAGCAGCTCCCTAGCGGGAGGATCGTACGAGCAGTACTTC
-	TRBJ2-2	-	TRBV5-1	CASKPAASRGGELFF	TGCGCCAGCAAACCGGCGGCCTCCCGGGGCGGGGAGCTGTTTTTT
-	TRBJ1-5	TRBD1	TRBV9	CASSVHRTGEDQPQHF	TGTGCCAGCAGCGTTCATCGGACAGGGGAGGACCAGCCCCAGCATTTT
-	TRBJ2-5	TRBD1	TRBV5-1	CASSSGQGILETQYF	TGCGCCAGCAGTTCGGGACAGGGCATTTTAGAGACCCAGTACTTC
many	TRBJ2-1	-	TRBV18	CASSPLGQNEQFF	TGTGCCAGCTCACCACTTGGGCAAAATGAGCAGTTCTTC
-	TRBJ2-7	TRBD1	TRBV27	CASSSRSTGERTEQYF	TGTGCCAGCAGTTCTCGATCGACAGGGGAGAGGACCGAGCAGTACTTC
-	TRBJ2-5	-	TRBV30	CACSRAGQETQYF	TGTGCCTGTTCCCGGGCCGGCCAAGAGACCCAGTACTTC
-	TRBJ2-5	TRBD1	TRBV6-6	CASSYWGQGETQYF	TGTGCCAGCAGTTACTGGGGACAGGGTGAGACCCAGTACTTC